Following are 17 T cell receptor beta chains from one sample sequenced in a study of blood T cell repertoires in COVID-19. The protocol was immunoSEQ multiplex PCR, while the TCRdb copy is restricted to in-frame clones and leaves out a portion. The table records over 250,000 clones, nearly 90% of them present only once. Sequencing input: peripheral blood. The source is a woman aged 25 to 39 with acute or convalescent COVID-19.

The CDR3 DNA is TGTGCCTGGAGTGTTGATACAAATAATTCACCCCTCCACTTT. It translates to CAWSVDTNNSPLHF. V gene TRBV30 combines with J gene TRBJ1-6, with no clear D. Germline CDR1 GTSNPN, CDR2 SVGIG (reference sequence). The V and J ends lost 0 bases and 5 bases respectively, with 8 bases between them. The CDR3 is 14 residues long.

The chain joins TRBV7-6 to TRBJ2-1; D remains unclear. The germline V gene has CDR1 SGHVS and CDR2 FNYEAQ. V lost 0 bases and J 0 bases, leaving 12 bases between the germline ends. The CDR3 extends over 17 amino acids. Here the CDR3 reads CASSLAHVPSSYNEQFF. The CDR3 DNA sequence: TGTGCCAGCAGCTTAGCTCACGTCCCGAGCTCCTACAATGAGCAGTTCTTC.

This CDR3 is CASSGQGTNYGYTF. CDR3 nucleotides: TGTGCCAGCAGCGGACAGGGGACCAACTATGGCTACACCTTC. The V and J genes are TRBV5-5 and TRBJ1-2; 9 bases match TRBD1. V dropped 4 bases and J dropped 2; count of bases not matched to a gene: 3. This CDR3 has 14 amino acids. Germline CDR1 SGHKS, CDR2 YYEKEE (reference sequence). Filled out from reference TRBV5-5 and TRBJ1-2, the complete variable domain reads DAGVTQSPTHLIKTRGQQVTLRCSPISGHKSVSWYQQVLGQGPQFIFQYYEKEERGRGNFPDRFSARQFPNYSSELNVNALLLGDSALYLCASSGQGTNYGYTFGSGTRLTVV.

The V call is TRBV3-1 (or the pseudogene TRBV3-2), the J call TRBJ1-4, with D maybe TRBD1 (5 bases). CDR1 and CDR2 from the germline V gene are LGHDT and YNNKEL (reference sequence). Trimming took 2 bases from V and 0 from J, leaving 10 bases between them. The CDR3 extends over 16 amino acids. The CDR3 DNA is TGTGCCAGCAGCCAACTTACAGGATCAACTAATGAAAAACTGTTTTTT. It specifies CASSQLTGSTNEKLFF.

The genes are TRBV7-6 and TRBJ2-3; D possibly corresponds to TRBD2 (6 bases). This CDR3 is 15 amino acids long. The germline gives CDR1 SGHVS, CDR2 FNYEAQ. V lost 4 bases and J 2 bases, leaving 13 bases between the germline ends. The CDR3 nucleotides read TGTGCCAGCAGCTCGACTAGAGTCTACACAGATACGCAGTATTTT. It specifies CASSSTRVYTDTQYF.

V gene TRBV7-9 combines with J gene TRBJ2-1, with unresolved D. V was clipped by 1 base and J by 7 bases, with 2 bases between them. This CDR3 comprises 11 residues. Germline lookup yields CDR1 SEHNR and CDR2 FQNEAQ (reference sequence). The CDR3 loop is CASSLVNEQFF. CDR3 in DNA: TGTGCCAGCAGCTTAGTAAATGAGCAGTTCTTC.

This clone was observed a few times. The chain uses TRBV5-8 and TRBJ2-5; TRBD2 matches 8 bases. The CDR3 length is 15 residues. Germline trimming cut 0 bases from V and 1 base from J; bases unmatched to any gene: 2. The V gene's germline CDR1 is SGHTS and CDR2 YDEGEE. CDR3 coding DNA: TGTGCCAGCAGCTTGGGCCTAGCGGGCCAAGAGACCCAGTACTTC. This gives the protein CASSLGLAGQETQYF.

As for this clone: Because the CDR3's place on the DNA is in doubt, the DNA is left out and the CDR3 is given as listed by TCRdb. The CDR3 region is CASSTSGQTNTEAFF. The chain couples TRBV6-5 to TRBJ1-1; the table calls TRBD1, which could not be checked here. Germline values: CDR1 MNHEY, CDR2 SVGAGI. From its first to its last residue, the CDR3 has 15 amino acids.

In its sample, this clone was seen a few times. The CDR3 spells CASSSHPGQALNEQFF. The CDR3 nucleotides are TGTGCCAGCAGCTCTCATCCGGGACAGGCCCTTAATGAGCAGTTCTTC. This chain uses TRBV5-4 with TRBJ2-1; 8 nucleotides agree with TRBD1. Losses at the gene ends were 3 bases for V and 7 bases for J; bases not matched to a gene: 12. This CDR3 contains 16 residues. Germline V gene data show CDR1 as SGHNT and CDR2 as YYREEE (reference sequence).

The V and J genes are TRBV19 and TRBJ1-3, with no clear D. Germline assignment: CDR1 LNHDA and CDR2 SQIVND (reference sequence). The length of the CDR3 is 14 residues. The V and J ends lost 3 bases and 5 bases respectively, with 11 bases between them. This CDR3 reads CASSIGITRNTIYF. The CDR3 nucleotides are TGTGCCAGTAGTATCGGGATAACCAGAAACACCATATATTTT.

This chain connects TRBV12-3 or TRBV12-4 to TRBJ2-1; weak D call: TRBD2 (6 bases). V lost 5 bases, J lost 14 bases, and 16 bases lay in between. This CDR3 region has 12 residues. CDR3 sequence: CASSITGDGEFF. The CDR3 coding sequence is TGTGCCAGCAGTATAACGGGAGATGGGGAGTTCTTC.

The chain combines TRBV5-1 with TRBJ2-1, with 8 bases fitting TRBD2. CDR3 length equals 15 residues. The V and J ends lost 4 bases and 3 bases, in that order; junction bases with no gene match: 6. Looked up from germline, CDR1 is SGHRS and CDR2 is YFSETQ. The CDR3, as DNA: TGCGCCAGCAGCATAACCGGGACTAGCTACAATGAGCAGTTCTTC. As protein: CASSITGTSYNEQFF.

The chain carries TRBV9 and TRBJ2-2, with D possibly TRBD1 on 6 matching bases. The V end lost 0 bases, the J end lost 4 bases, and 13 bases lay between the germline ends. From germline, CDR1 is SGDLS and CDR2 YYNGEE. The CDR3 has 16 residues. For the CDR3, the DNA is TGTGCCAGCAGCGTAGGTAACAGGGCACTCACCGGGGAGCTGTTTTTT. This encodes CASSVGNRALTGELFF. Combining the CDR3 with reference TRBV9 and TRBJ2-2 gives the whole variable domain DSGVTQTPKHLITATGQRVTLRCSPRSGDLSVYWYQQSLDQGLQFLIQYYNGEERAKGNILERFSAQQFPDLHSELNLSSLELGDSALYFCASSVGNRALTGELFFGEGSRLTVL.

This chain's CDR3 is CASSPGLPSSYNEQFF. The CDR3 region has the DNA TGTGCCAGCAGCCCCGGACTACCGAGCTCCTACAATGAGCAGTTCTTC. This sequence joins TRBV14 and TRBJ2-1, with a tentative D call TRBD2 (6 bases). Germline V gene sequence: CDR1 SGHDN, CDR2 FVKESK. V was trimmed by 4 bases and J by 0 bases, leaving 13 bases between them. The CDR3 is 16 amino acids.

This chain uses TRBV6-5 with TRBJ1-1; 7 bases match TRBD1. V lost 7 bases, J lost 12 bases, and 8 bases stayed unmatched. Germline-derived CDR1 and CDR2 are MNHEY and SVGAGI. The CDR3 loop spans 11 amino acids. CDR3 residues: CASNTGVATFF. The CDR3 DNA follows: TGTGCCAGCAATACAGGGGTGGCAACTTTCTTT.

The chain has TRBV9 and TRBJ1-1; D unresolved. CDR1 SGDLS and CDR2 YYNGEE come from the germline V gene. Trimming took 0 bases from V and 0 from J, leaving 6 bases between them. CDR3 length: 14 amino acids. The CDR3 DNA sequence: TGTGCCAGCAGCGTAGCTCCCGTGAACACTGAAGCTTTCTTT. Translation gives CASSVAPVNTEAFF.

This clone appeared once. This chain connects TRBV7-2 to TRBJ2-4; 10 nucleotides align to TRBD2. CDR1 is SGHTA and CDR2 is FQGNSA in the germline V gene. This CDR3 is 16 amino acids long. V shed 1 base and J 5 bases; nucleotides not matched to a gene: 5. The CDR3 coding sequence is TGTGCCAGCAGCTTAGTTTTGCTAGCGGGAGAAAACATTCAGTACTTC. This translates into CASSLVLLAGENIQYF.